A selection of T cell receptor beta chains follows, all from one sample in a study of T-cell reconstitution after alpha-beta-depleted transplantation in children. In TCRdb, the PCR reads were re-called with MiXCR into one record per CDR3 protein. The repertoire holds fewer than 700,000 distinct CDR3 sequences, with 23% as singletons. The input for sequencing was PBMCs, mostly from graft donor cells, taken 360 days after TCRalphabeta/CD19-depleted stem cell transplant. These receptors originate from a boy less than two years old who had a stem cell transplant for acute myeloid leukemia, so the T cells may come from the graft donor. The CDR3 runs from the conserved cysteine through the conserved F or W. D genes are given only for firm matches. Where a row states a size, it is once, few, many or the class of an expanded clone; other rows omit it.

NA,TRBV6-5,NA,TRBJ1-5,CASSYTGDSGNQPQHF,TGTGCCAGCAGTTACACGGGGGATTCCGGCAATCAGCCCCAGCATTTT
NA,TRBV10-3,few,TRBJ2-1,CAISDLPGALSNEQFF,TGTGCCATCAGTGATCTTCCGGGGGCGCTTAGCAATGAGCAGTTCTTC
TRBD2,TRBV5-1,NA,TRBJ2-1,CASSGSGTSGIHEQFF,TGCGCCAGCAGTGGATCCGGGACTAGCGGGATACATGAGCAGTTCTTC
NA,TRBV4-3,once,TRBJ1-4,CASSQDGQFNEKLFF,TGCGCCAGCAGCCAAGATGGCCAGTTTAATGAAAAACTGTTTTTT
TRBD2,TRBV6-5,NA,TRBJ2-2,CASSYSGRASTGELFF,TGTGCCAGCAGTTACTCTGGGAGGGCGAGCACCGGGGAGCTGTTTTTT
TRBD1,TRBV6-2/TRBV6-3,few,TRBJ2-2,CAISQGANTGELFF,TGTGCCATCTCCCAGGGGGCGAACACCGGGGAGCTGTTTTTT
NA,TRBV18,many,TRBJ1-3,CASSPAPDSGNTIYF,TGTGCCAGCTCACCGGCCCCGGACTCTGGAAACACCATATATTTT
NA,TRBV7-9,many,TRBJ1-5,CASSLDVYQPQHF,TGTGCCAGCAGCTTGGACGTATATCAGCCCCAGCATTTT
TRBD2,TRBV7-9,NA,TRBJ2-5,CASTGTSGGQETQYF,TGTGCCAGCACCGGGACTAGCGGGGGCCAAGAGACCCAGTACTTC
NA,TRBV2,NA,TRBJ1-1,CASRLREGTEAFF,TGTGCCAGCAGATTAAGGGAGGGGACTGAAGCTTTCTTT
TRBD1,TRBV5-5,NA,TRBJ2-1,CASSPTGAYQNEQFF,TGTGCCAGCAGCCCGACAGGGGCCTACCAAAATGAGCAGTTCTTC
TRBD1,TRBV5-1,NA,TRBJ1-6,CASSLTGQRNNSPLHF,TGCGCCAGCAGCTTGACGGGACAGAGAAATAATTCACCCCTCCACTTT
TRBD2,TRBV20-1,NA,TRBJ2-3,CSARVNSGGHTDTQYF,TGCAGTGCTAGAGTGAATAGCGGGGGACACACAGATACGCAGTATTTT
NA,TRBV9,many,TRBJ2-5,CASSGGRGAQETQYF,TGTGCCAGCAGCGGGGGAAGGGGCGCCCAAGAGACCCAGTACTTC
NA,TRBV5-5,NA,TRBJ2-1,CASSRDSPSPYNEQFF,TGTGCCAGCAGCCGCGATAGTCCTTCACCCTACAATGAGCAGTTCTTC
NA,TRBV10-3,NA,TRBJ2-1,CAISPGVGPYNEQFF,TGTGCCATCAGTCCCGGGGTTGGTCCCTACAATGAGCAGTTCTTC
NA,TRBV29-1,many,TRBJ2-1,CSVTGLGYNEQFF,TGCAGCGTAACCGGACTTGGGTACAATGAGCAGTTCTTC
TRBD2,TRBV4-3,few,TRBJ2-1,CASSQAPSGDNEQFF,TGCGCCAGCAGCCAAGCGCCTAGCGGTGACAATGAGCAGTTCTTC
NA,TRBV12-3/TRBV12-4,many,TRBJ2-7,CASRPETSHEQYF,TGTGCCAGCAGACCTGAAACCTCCCACGAGCAGTACTTC
TRBD1,TRBV6-1,NA,TRBJ2-7,CASSENPGTGLYEQYF,TGTGCCAGCAGTGAAAATCCCGGGACAGGATTGTACGAGCAGTACTTC
NA,TRBV20-1,many,TRBJ2-3,CSAHRGAEDTQYF,TGCAGTGCTCATCGGGGGGCAGAAGATACGCAGTATTTT
TRBD2,TRBV5-1,NA,TRBJ2-3,CASSLAGETDTQYF,TGCGCCAGCAGCTTAGCGGGGGAGACAGATACGCAGTATTTT
NA,TRBV20-1,few,TRBJ1-1,CSSRPVSNTEAFF,TGCAGTTCTAGACCTGTCTCGAACACTGAAGCTTTCTTT
NA,TRBV29-1,few,TRBJ2-2,CSVDDANTGELFF,TGCAGCGTTGACGACGCGAACACCGGGGAGCTGTTTTTT
NA,TRBV15,many,TRBJ2-3,CATSSGRDSRTDTQYF,TGTGCCACCAGCAGTGGGAGGGACAGTCGCACAGATACGCAGTATTTT
NA,TRBV7-9,once,TRBJ2-5,CASEGGKTQYF,TGTGCCAGCGAGGGGGGTAAGACCCAGTACTTC
NA,TRBV12-3/TRBV12-4,few,TRBJ2-5,CASSPTPGAQYF,TGTGCCAGCAGCCCAACGCCAGGGGCCCAGTACTTC
NA,TRBV7-9,NA,TRBJ2-3,CASTYLNPSSTDTQYF,TGTGCCAGCACCTACCTGAACCCCTCCTCGACAGATACGCAGTATTTT
NA,TRBV5-6,many,TRBJ1-1,CASSFQGTEAFF,TGTGCCAGCAGCTTTCAGGGTACTGAAGCTTTCTTT
NA,TRBV6-5,NA,TRBJ1-2,CASSYGGSDYGYTF,TGTGCCAGCAGTTACGGGGGAAGTGACTATGGCTACACCTTC
NA,TRBV5-1,NA,TRBJ1-2,CASKMTDGYTF,TGCGCCAGCAAGATGACAGATGGCTACACCTTC
NA,TRBV12-3/TRBV12-4,NA,TRBJ1-1,CASSPILGTEAFF,TGTGCCAGCAGCCCCATCCTTGGGACTGAAGCTTTCTTT
NA,TRBV20-1,few,TRBJ2-3,CSARVSGSTDTQYF,TGCAGTGCTAGAGTAAGCGGTAGCACAGATACGCAGTATTTT